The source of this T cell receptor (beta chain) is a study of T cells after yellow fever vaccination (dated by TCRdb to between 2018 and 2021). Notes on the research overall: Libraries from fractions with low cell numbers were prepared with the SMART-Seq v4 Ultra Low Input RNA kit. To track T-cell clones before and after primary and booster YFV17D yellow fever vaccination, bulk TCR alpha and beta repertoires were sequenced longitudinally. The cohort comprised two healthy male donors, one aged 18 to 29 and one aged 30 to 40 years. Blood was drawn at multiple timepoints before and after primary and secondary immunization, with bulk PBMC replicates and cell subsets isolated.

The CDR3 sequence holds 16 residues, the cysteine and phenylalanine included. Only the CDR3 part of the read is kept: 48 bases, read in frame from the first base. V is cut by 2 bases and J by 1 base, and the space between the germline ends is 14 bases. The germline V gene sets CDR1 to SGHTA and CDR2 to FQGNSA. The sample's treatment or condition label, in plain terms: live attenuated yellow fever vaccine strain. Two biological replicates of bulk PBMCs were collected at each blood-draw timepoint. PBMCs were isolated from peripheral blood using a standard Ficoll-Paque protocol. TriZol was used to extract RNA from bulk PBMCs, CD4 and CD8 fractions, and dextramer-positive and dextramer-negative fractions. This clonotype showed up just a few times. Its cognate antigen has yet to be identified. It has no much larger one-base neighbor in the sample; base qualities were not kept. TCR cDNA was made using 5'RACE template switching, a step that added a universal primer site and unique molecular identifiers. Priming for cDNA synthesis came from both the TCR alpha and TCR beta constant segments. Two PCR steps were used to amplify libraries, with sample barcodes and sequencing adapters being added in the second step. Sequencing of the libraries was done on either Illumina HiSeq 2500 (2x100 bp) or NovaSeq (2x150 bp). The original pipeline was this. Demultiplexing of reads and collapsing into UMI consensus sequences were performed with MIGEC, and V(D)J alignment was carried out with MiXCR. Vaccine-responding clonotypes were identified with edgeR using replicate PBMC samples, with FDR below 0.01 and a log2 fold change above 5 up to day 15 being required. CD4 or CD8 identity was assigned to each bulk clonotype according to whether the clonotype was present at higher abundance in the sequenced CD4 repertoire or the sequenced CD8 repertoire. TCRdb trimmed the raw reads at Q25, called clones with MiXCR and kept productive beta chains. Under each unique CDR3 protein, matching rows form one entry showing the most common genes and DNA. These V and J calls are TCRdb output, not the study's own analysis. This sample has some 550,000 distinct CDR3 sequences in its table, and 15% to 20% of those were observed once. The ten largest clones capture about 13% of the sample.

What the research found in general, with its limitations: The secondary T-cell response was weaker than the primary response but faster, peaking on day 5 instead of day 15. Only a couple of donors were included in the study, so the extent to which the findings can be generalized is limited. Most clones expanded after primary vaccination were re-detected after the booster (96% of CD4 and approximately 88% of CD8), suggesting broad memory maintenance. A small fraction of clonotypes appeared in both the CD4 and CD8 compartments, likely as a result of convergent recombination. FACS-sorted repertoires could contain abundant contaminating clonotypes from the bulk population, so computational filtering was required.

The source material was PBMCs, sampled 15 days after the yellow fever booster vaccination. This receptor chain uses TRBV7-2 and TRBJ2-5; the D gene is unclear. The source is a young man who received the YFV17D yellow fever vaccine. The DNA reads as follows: TGTGCCAGCAGCTTAACTTCCGGGCAGTTCCAAGAGACCCAGTACTTC. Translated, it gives CASSLTSGQFQETQYF.